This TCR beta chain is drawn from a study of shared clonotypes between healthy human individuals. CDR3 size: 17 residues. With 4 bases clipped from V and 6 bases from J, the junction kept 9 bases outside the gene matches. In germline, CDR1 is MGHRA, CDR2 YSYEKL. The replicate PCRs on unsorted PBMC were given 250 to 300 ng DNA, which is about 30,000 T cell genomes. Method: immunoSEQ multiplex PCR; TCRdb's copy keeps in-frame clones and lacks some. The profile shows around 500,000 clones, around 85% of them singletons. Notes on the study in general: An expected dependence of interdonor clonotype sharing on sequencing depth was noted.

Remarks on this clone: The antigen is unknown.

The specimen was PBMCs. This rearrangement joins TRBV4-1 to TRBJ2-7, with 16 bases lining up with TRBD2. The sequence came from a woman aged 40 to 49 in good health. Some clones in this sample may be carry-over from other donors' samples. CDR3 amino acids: CASSPGLAGGFLSEQYF. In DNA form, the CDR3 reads TGCGCCAGCAGCCCGGGACTAGCGGGAGGGTTTCTTTCCGAGCAGTACTTC.